These 20 T cell receptor beta chains were all obtained from the same sample, sequenced in a study of naive and memory T cell subsets. An equimolar mix of two oligonucleotides served as the beta constant-region primer for TRBC1 and TRBC2. The ligated cDNA underwent four PCR rounds using SP2 and nested alpha and beta constant-region primers. TCRdb reprocessed the UMI-ligation and nested PCR reads with MiXCR, giving one entry per CDR3 protein. The data hold about 120,000 distinct CDR3 sequences, with around a third observed a single time. The specimen sequenced was central memory CD4+ T cells from blood. The receptors derive from a human donor in good health.

This chain links TRBV19 with TRBJ1-6; D is uncertain. The CDR3 is made up of 14 amino acids. Germline CDR1 is LNHDA and CDR2 is SQIVND (reference sequence). The V gene lost 11 bases and the J gene lost 5 bases, with 16 bases spanning the gap. CDR3 sequence: CASKRLEDNSPLHF. CDR3 sequence (DNA): TGTGCCTCGAAACGGCTCGAGGATAATTCACCCCTCCACTTT.

The rearrangement links TRBV6-2 or TRBV6-3 to TRBJ2-1; no clear D. Trimming pared 4 bases from V and 3 bases from J, leaving 13 bases between. The CDR3 runs 15 residues. The V gene's germline CDR1 is MNHEY and CDR2 SVGEGT. The CDR3 loop is CASSLFASLYNEQFF. The CDR3 DNA sequence: TGTGCCAGCAGTTTGTTCGCGAGTCTCTACAATGAGCAGTTCTTC.

The chain uses TRBV6-5 and TRBJ1-1; D might be TRBD1 (6 bases). The CDR3 length is 15 residues. CDR1 is MNHEY, CDR2 SVGAGI, per germline. V was trimmed by 3 bases and J by 6 bases, leaving 17 bases between them. DNA of the CDR3: TGTGCCAGCAGTTATGGGGGGCTCTTAGTCGCTGAAGCTTTCTTT. Translated, it gives CASSYGGLLVAEAFF.

This clonotype was detected only a few times. The gene calls are TRBV7-9 and TRBJ2-2; 7 bases are a match to TRBD1. Looked up from germline, CDR1 is SEHNR and CDR2 is FQNEAQ (reference sequence). V shed 6 bases, J shed 6 bases, and the junction held 4 bases outside the gene matches. The CDR3 has 13 amino acids. CDR3 loop: CASRETGSGELFF. The CDR3 nucleotides are TGTGCCAGCAGGGAGACAGGGTCCGGGGAGCTGTTTTTT.

The chain employs TRBV27 and TRBJ2-1, with D possibly being TRBD2 (5 bases). V was shortened by 5 bases and J by 10 bases, with 9 bases between the two germline ends. Germline V gene lookup returns CDR1 MNHEY and CDR2 SMNVEV (reference sequence). The CDR3 sequence is 11 residues long. For the CDR3, the DNA is TGTGCCAGCAGTCGGGGTTGGGAGCAGTTCTTC. This gives the protein CASSRGWEQFF.

The V gene is TRBV10-3, the J gene TRBJ2-3; 12 positions match TRBD2. V lost 6 bases to trimming and J lost 6 bases; unmatched junction nucleotides: 7. This CDR3 spans 15 amino acids. Germline CDR1 is ENHRY and CDR2 is SYGVKD. This CDR3 reads CAIRRGLAGLDTQYF. CDR3 DNA: TGTGCCATCAGGCGGGGACTAGCGGGCCTCGATACGCAGTATTTT.

The chain joins TRBV11-3 to TRBJ2-1, with 8 nucleotides matching TRBD1. There are 14 residues in the CDR3. Germline V CDR1 and CDR2: SGHNT, YENEEA. The trim removed 2 bases at V and 10 bases at J, leaving 7 bases unmatched. The CDR3 is CASSLLPGTGEQFF. The CDR3 DNA reads TGTGCCAGCAGCTTACTCCCAGGGACAGGAGAGCAGTTCTTC.

The gene calls are TRBV27 and TRBJ2-5; TRBD1 is a possible D gene (5 bases). Germline lookup yields CDR1 MNHEY and CDR2 SMNVEV (reference sequence). Trimming cost V 3 bases and J 7 bases, with 15 bases left between them. CDR3 length: 14 residues. CDR3 DNA sequence: TGTGCCAGCAGTTTCCGGCAGCCCCAGGGGACCCAGTACTTC. This sequence encodes CASSFRQPQGTQYF.

Only a few counts were recorded for this clonotype. This sequence joins TRBV12-3 or TRBV12-4 and TRBJ2-1; no reliable D call. V was cut by 3 bases and J by 10 bases, with 13 bases left in between. CDR3 length: 13 amino acids. The CDR3 protein is CASSFRDMGEQFF. The CDR3 region has the DNA TGTGCCAGCAGTTTTCGAGATATGGGGGAGCAGTTCTTC.

The CDR3 sequence: CASSLSGTEAGELFF. In DNA, the CDR3 is TGTGCCAGCAGTTTATCGGGGACTGAGGCCGGGGAGCTGTTTTTT. The chain couples TRBV27 to TRBJ2-2; D is perhaps TRBD2 (6 bases). CDR3 length: 15 amino acids. From germline, CDR1 is MNHEY and CDR2 SMNVEV (reference sequence). V lost 0 bases and J lost 6, with 11 bases in between.

This clonotype was counted a few times. CDR3 sequence (DNA): TGTGCCAGCAGCTTAGTCCGGGGGTCCACAGACACAGATACGCAGTATTTT. Its protein product is CASSLVRGSTDTDTQYF. The V call is TRBV11-2, the J call TRBJ2-3; TRBD2 is a possible D gene (6 bases). The CDR3 is made up of 17 amino acids. V lost 1 base, J lost 2 bases, and 16 bases lay in between. Germline lookup yields CDR1 SGHAT and CDR2 FQNNGV. The variable domain in full, with the rest retrieved from reference TRBV11-2 and TRBJ2-3, is EAGVAQSPRYKIIEKRQSVAFWCNPISGHATLYWYQQILGQGPKLLIQFQNNGVVDDSQLPKDRFSAERLKGVDSTLKIQPAKLEDSAVYLCASSLVRGSTDTDTQYFGPGTRLTVL.

The chain combines TRBV29-1 with TRBJ2-3; 7 positions agree with TRBD2. J was trimmed by 3 bases and V by 7 bases; bases with no gene match: 10. The germline V gene has CDR1 SQVTM and CDR2 ANQGSEA. The CDR3 runs 14 residues. The DNA of the CDR3 is TGCAGCGCTACGACGGGGAGGGTTACAGATACGCAGTATTTT. Translation gives CSATTGRVTDTQYF.

This chain connects TRBV10-3 to TRBJ1-4, with D hard to call. Germline lookup yields CDR1 ENHRY and CDR2 SYGVKD. This CDR3 spans 18 amino acids. V was clipped by 2 bases and J by 0 bases, with 16 bases between them. The DNA of the CDR3 is TGTGCCATCAGTGAGCTTCCCGATCCAAGCGCAACTAATGAAAAACTGTTTTTT. Its protein product is CAISELPDPSATNEKLFF.

This chain uses TRBV7-9 with TRBJ2-2; TRBD2 is a possible D gene (5 bases). This CDR3 is built from 14 residues. Between the trimmed V and J ends, which lost 3 bases and 5 bases, there was a span of 10 bases. The germline gives CDR1 SEHNR, CDR2 FQNEAQ (reference sequence). The CDR3 protein is CASSFTGVTGELFF. The CDR3 coding sequence is TGTGCCAGCAGCTTTACCGGGGTAACCGGGGAGCTGTTTTTT. Variable domain in full (rest from reference TRBV7-9 and TRBJ2-2): DTGVSQNPRHKITKRGQNVTFRCDPISEHNRLYWYRQTLGQGPEFLTYFQNEAQLEKSRLLSDRFSAERPKGSFSTLEIQRTEQGDSAMYLCASSFTGVTGELFFGEGSRLTVL.

The gene calls are TRBV27 and TRBJ1-6; 7 bases align to TRBD1. The V and J ends lost 6 bases and 2 bases, in that order; junction bases with no gene match: 7. Germline values: CDR1 MNHEY, CDR2 SMNVEV (reference sequence). This CDR3 contains 16 residues. For the CDR3, the DNA is TGTGCCAGCAGGGAGACAGGGACGGCCTATAATTCACCCCTCCACTTT. It codes for CASRETGTAYNSPLHF.

This clonotype was seen a few times. The chain carries TRBV3-1 and TRBJ2-5; 9 bases match TRBD1. Looked up from germline, CDR1 is LGHDT and CDR2 is YNNKEL (reference sequence). The length of the CDR3 is 16 residues. Losses at the gene ends were 2 bases for V and 5 bases for J; bases not matched to a gene: 9. The CDR3 region is CASSQKAGTGSETQYF. DNA for the CDR3: TGTGCCAGCAGCCAAAAGGCCGGGACAGGGTCTGAGACCCAGTACTTC.

This clonotype turned up a few times. The V and J genes are TRBV5-5 and TRBJ2-5, with 16 bases aligning to TRBD2. CDR3 size: 18 residues. Germline V lookup: CDR1 SGHKS, CDR2 YYEKEE (reference sequence). V shed 6 bases, J shed 3 bases, and the junction held 11 bases outside the gene matches. CDR3 DNA: TGTGCCAGCATGATGGGACTAGCGGGAGGGTCGTACAAAGAGACCCAGTACTTC. Residues: CASMMGLAGGSYKETQYF.

This sequence joins TRBV21-1 and TRBJ2-7. TRBV21-1 is listed as a pseudogene. The CDR3 extends over 14 amino acids. Written as DNA, the CDR3 is TGTGCCAGCAGCCCAAACGCCGGCGGCTACGAGCAGTACTTC. Its translation: CASSPNAGGYEQYF.

The chain couples TRBV6-1 to TRBJ2-7, with 13 nucleotides matching TRBD2. Trimming cost V 6 bases and J 2 bases; bases outside gene matches: 13. Germline V gene sequence: CDR1 MNHNS, CDR2 SASEGT. This CDR3 contains 18 residues. The CDR3 bases are TGTGCCAGCAGGGATCACGGACTAGCGGGAGCTCTACCCTACGAGCAGTACTTC. Residues: CASRDHGLAGALPYEQYF.

J is TRBJ2-7 and V is TRBV20-1; TRBD2 might be the D (6 bases). CDR3 size: 12 residues. Germline V gives CDR1 DFQATT, CDR2 SNEGSKA (reference sequence). V shed 7 bases and J shed 5 bases, with 15 bases lying between them. CDR3 residues: CSVRGFGDEQYF. DNA for the CDR3: TGCAGTGTTCGGGGGTTTGGAGACGAGCAGTACTTC.